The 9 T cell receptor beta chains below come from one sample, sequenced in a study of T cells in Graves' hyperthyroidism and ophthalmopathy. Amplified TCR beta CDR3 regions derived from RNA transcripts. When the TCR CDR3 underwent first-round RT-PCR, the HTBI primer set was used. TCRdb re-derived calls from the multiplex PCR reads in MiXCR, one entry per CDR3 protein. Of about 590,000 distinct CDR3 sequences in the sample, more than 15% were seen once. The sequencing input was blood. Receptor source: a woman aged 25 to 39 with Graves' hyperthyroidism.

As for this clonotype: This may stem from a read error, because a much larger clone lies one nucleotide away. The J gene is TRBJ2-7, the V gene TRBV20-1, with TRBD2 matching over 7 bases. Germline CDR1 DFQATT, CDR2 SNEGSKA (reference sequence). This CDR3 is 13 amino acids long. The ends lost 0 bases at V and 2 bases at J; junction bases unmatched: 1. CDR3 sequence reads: CSARDRGAYEQYF. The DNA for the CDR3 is TGCAGTGCTAGAGATCGGGGGGCCTACGAGCAGTACTTC.

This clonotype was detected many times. This CDR3 reads CSATGTSGTDTQYF. In DNA, the CDR3 is TGCAGTGCAACCGGGACTAGCGGCACAGATACGCAGTATTTT. The V and J genes are TRBV20-1 and TRBJ2-3, with 10 bases matching TRBD2. Germline loops: CDR1 DFQATT, CDR2 SNEGSKA (reference sequence). The CDR3 is 14 amino acids. Unmatched junction bases numbered 4, after V lost 6 bases and J lost 1 base.

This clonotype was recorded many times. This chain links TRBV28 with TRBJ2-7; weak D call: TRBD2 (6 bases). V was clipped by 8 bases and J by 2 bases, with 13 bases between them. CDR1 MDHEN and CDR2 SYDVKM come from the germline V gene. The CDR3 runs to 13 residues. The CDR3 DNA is TGTGCCAGCTGCGGGACTGAGACCTACGAGCAGTACTTC. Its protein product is CASCGTETYEQYF.

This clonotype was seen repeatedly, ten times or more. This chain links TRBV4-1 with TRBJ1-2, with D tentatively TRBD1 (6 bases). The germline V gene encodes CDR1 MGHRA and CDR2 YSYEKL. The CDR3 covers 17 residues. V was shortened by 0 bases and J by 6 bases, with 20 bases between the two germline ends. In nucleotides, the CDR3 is TGCGCCAGCAGCCAAGATGCGACGGGGGCCGCACCCGATGGCTACACCTTC. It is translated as CASSQDATGAAPDGYTF.

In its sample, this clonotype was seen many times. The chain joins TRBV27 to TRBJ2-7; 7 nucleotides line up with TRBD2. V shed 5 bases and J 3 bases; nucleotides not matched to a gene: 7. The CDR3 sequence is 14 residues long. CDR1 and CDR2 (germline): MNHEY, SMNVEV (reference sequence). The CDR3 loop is CASSPGGRLYEQYF. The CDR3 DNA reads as TGTGCCAGCAGTCCGGGCGGGAGACTCTACGAGCAGTACTTC.

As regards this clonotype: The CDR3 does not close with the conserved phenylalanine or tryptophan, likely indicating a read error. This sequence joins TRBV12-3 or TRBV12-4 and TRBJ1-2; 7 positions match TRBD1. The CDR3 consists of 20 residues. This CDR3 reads CAISEPMQPGDRDQSYGYTL. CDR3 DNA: TGTGCCATCAGTGAGCCGATGCAGCCGGGTGACAGGGACCAAAGCTATGGCTACACCCTC.

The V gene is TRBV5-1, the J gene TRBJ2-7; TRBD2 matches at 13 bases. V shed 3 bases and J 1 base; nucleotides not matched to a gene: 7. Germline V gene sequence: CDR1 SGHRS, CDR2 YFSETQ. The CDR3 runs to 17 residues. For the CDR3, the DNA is TGCGCCAGCAGCTCTTGGACTAGCGGGAGACGATCCTACGAGCAGTACTTC. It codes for CASSSWTSGRRSYEQYF.

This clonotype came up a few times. CDR3 nucleotide sequence: TGTGCCGCTGGGACTGGCGATGGAGATACGCAGTATTTT. The encoded protein is CAAGTGDGDTQYF. The J gene is TRBJ2-3, the V gene TRBV27, with a tentative D call TRBD2 (6 bases). V lost 11 bases and J lost 5, with 17 bases in between. CDR1 and CDR2 (germline): MNHEY, SMNVEV (reference sequence). The CDR3 is made up of 13 amino acids.

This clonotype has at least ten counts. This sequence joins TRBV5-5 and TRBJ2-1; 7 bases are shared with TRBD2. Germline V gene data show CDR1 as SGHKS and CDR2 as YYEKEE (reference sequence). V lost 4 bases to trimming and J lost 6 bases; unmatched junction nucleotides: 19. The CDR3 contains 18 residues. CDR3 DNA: TGTGCCAGCAGCCATGAACGTGGACTGGCGGGAGAGTCCAATGAGCAGTTCTTC. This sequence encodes CASSHERGLAGESNEQFF.